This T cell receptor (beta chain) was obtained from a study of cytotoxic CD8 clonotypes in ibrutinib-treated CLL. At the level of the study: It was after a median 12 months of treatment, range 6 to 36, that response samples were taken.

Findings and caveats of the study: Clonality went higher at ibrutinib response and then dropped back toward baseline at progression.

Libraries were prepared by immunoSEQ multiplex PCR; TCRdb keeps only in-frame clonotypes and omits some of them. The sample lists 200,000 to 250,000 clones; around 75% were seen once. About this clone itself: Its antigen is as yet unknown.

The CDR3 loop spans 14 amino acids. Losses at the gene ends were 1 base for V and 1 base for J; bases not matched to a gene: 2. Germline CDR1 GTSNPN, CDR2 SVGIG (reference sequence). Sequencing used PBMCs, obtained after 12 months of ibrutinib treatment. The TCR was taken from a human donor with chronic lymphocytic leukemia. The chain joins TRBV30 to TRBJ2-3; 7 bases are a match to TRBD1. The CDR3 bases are TGTGCCTGGAGTGATGGACAGGGCACAGATACGCAGTATTTT. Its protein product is CAWSDGQGTDTQYF. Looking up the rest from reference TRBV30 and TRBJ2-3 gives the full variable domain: SQTIHQWPATLVQPVGSPLSLECTVEGTSNPNLYWYRQAAGRGLQLLFYSVGIGQISSEVPQNLSASRPQDRQFILSSKKLLLSDSGFYLCAWSDGQGTDTQYFGPGTRLTVL.